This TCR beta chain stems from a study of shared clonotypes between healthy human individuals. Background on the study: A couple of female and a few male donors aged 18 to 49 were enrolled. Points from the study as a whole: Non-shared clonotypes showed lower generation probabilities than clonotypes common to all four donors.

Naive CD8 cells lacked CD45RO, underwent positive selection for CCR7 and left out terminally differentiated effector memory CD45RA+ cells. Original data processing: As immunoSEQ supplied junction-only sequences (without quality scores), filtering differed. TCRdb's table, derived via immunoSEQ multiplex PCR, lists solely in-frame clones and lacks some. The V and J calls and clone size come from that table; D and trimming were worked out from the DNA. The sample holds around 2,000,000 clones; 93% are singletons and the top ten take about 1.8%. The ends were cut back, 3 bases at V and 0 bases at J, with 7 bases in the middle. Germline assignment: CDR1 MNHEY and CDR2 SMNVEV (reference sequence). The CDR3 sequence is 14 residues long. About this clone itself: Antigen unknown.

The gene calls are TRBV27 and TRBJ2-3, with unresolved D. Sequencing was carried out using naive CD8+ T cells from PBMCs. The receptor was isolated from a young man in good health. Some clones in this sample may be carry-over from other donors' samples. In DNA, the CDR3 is TGTGCCAGCAGTTTCTACCAGAGCACAGATACGCAGTATTTT. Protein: CASSFYQSTDTQYF.